The 8 T cell receptor beta chains below all came from one sample that was sequenced in a study of blood T cells in healthy people across ages (dated by TCRdb to the mid-2010s). The library was generated by 5' RACE. A second roughly 7 to 12 cycle PCR used a sample-barcoded 5' primer and a J-beta primer mix. Starting from the raw public reads, TCRdb applied fastp trimming at Q25, assembled clones with MiXCR and retained in-frame beta chains. All rows with the same CDR3 protein become a single entry with the most common DNA and genes. The sample data list 1,800,000 or so distinct CDR3 sequences, and roughly two fifths of these were observed just once. The ten largest clonotypes hold 23% of the sample. The specimen sequenced was blood. The receptor source for this set is a human donor in good health.

The J gene is TRBJ1-2, the V gene TRBV5-5, with D possibly TRBD1 on 5 matching bases. V lost 1 base, J lost 8 bases, and 18 bases lay in between. The CDR3 sequence is 15 residues long. Germline CDR1 is SGHKS and CDR2 is YYEKEE (reference sequence). CDR3 sequence reads: CASSLMTADGGGYTF. CDR3 coding DNA: TGTGCCAGCAGCTTGATGACAGCGGATGGGGGAGGCTACACCTTC.

The V call is TRBV12-3 or TRBV12-4, the J call TRBJ1-1; tentative D call: TRBD1 (5 bases). This CDR3 spans 12 amino acids. The V and J ends lost 3 bases and 7 bases respectively, with 9 bases between them. CDR3: CASSFIDSEAFF. CDR3 nucleotide sequence: TGTGCCAGCAGTTTCATCGACAGTGAAGCTTTCTTT.

This clonotype was detected only a few times. This chain connects TRBV12-3 or TRBV12-4 to TRBJ1-1, with a tentative D call TRBD1 (6 bases). The CDR3 extends over 17 amino acids. V was shortened by 3 bases and J by 1 base, with 18 bases between the two germline ends. The DNA of the CDR3 is TGTGCCAGCAGTTTTAGCCCCCATGGGACACCGAACACTGAAGCTTTCTTT. Amino acids: CASSFSPHGTPNTEAFF.

Notes on this clonotype: One end of the junction is discordant with germline, which a read error may explain. The chain has TRBV6-2 or TRBV6-3 and TRBJ1-1; D ambiguous. This CDR3 is 14 amino acids long. Germline V gene data show CDR1 as MNHEY and CDR2 as SVGEGT. CDR3 sequence reads: CAGSYAEANTEAFF. DNA for the CDR3: TGTGCCGGCAGTTACGCGGAGGCAAACACTGAAGCTTTCTTT.

This clonotype came up a few times. The chain carries TRBV20-1 and TRBJ2-3; 7 nucleotides match TRBD1. The CDR3 totals 15 residues. Trimming at V came to 4 bases and at J to 4 bases, leaving 11 bases not matched to a gene. Germline CDR1 reads DFQATT; CDR2 reads SNEGSKA (reference sequence). CDR3 sequence: CSANLGRQGADTQYF. DNA of the CDR3: TGCAGTGCTAATCTAGGGCGACAGGGAGCAGATACGCAGTATTTT.

This rearrangement joins TRBV5-1 to TRBJ1-2, with unresolved D. The germline gives CDR1 SGHRS, CDR2 YFSETQ. The CDR3 covers 14 residues. The ends were cut back, 6 bases at V and 1 base at J, with 13 bases in the middle. This CDR3 reads CASNEGPSNYGYTF. CDR3 nucleotides: TGCGCCAGCAATGAAGGACCGAGTAACTATGGCTACACCTTC.

The sample holds a few counts of this clonotype. The chain links TRBV6-5 to TRBJ2-1; either TRBD1 or TRBD2 may fit D (5 bases each). This CDR3 comprises 15 residues. With 0 bases removed from V and 8 bases from J, the gap between germline ends came to 14 bases. Germline CDR1 MNHEY, CDR2 SVGAGI. CDR3 loop: CASSYSMGEFYEQFF. CDR3 DNA sequence: TGTGCCAGCAGTTACTCGATGGGGGAATTCTATGAGCAGTTCTTC.

The chain has TRBV12-3 or TRBV12-4 and TRBJ2-7, with a tentative D call TRBD2 (5 bases). The CDR3 totals 11 residues. V was clipped by 8 bases and J by 6 bases, with 11 bases between them. The CDR3 region has the DNA TGTGCCAGCCGGAGCCGGGGCGAGCAGTACTTC. It specifies CASRSRGEQYF.